Described below is a single T cell receptor (beta chain) sequence and its context. Original processing methods: Reference gene primer amplification yielded estimated nucleated cell counts. This table comes from immunoSEQ multiplex PCR, and its TCRdb copy is limited to in-frame clones, with some not included. V and J calls plus clone size are reproduced from that table; the DNA served to infer D and trimming. The sample includes 180,000 or so clones, more than 80% of them seen just once. The data stem from a study of blood T cell repertoires in COVID-19. Study-level background: Samples taken during acute and convalescent COVID-19 were collected in the United States, Italy and Spain.

V dropped 0 bases and J dropped 6 bases, with 17 bases sitting between them. There are 16 residues in the CDR3. Germline CDR1 and CDR2: MNHEY and SVGAGI. This receptor was obtained from a woman aged 40 to 50 with COVID-19, enrolled during active disease. This sequence joins TRBV6-5 and TRBJ1-2; TRBD1 might be the D (6 bases). Sequencing was performed on peripheral blood. CDR3 nucleotide sequence: TGTGCCAGCAGTTACTCGATGGCTGGGGGCGGAGATGGCTACACCTTC. This encodes CASSYSMAGGGDGYTF.